These T cell receptor beta chains were read from a single sample in a study of TIL therapy for anti-PD-1-resistant metastatic lung cancer. Sequencing was performed with immunoSEQ multiplex PCR; in TCRdb, only in-frame clones are kept and a portion is missing. The sample lists approximately 50,000 clones, roughly 78% occurring once. The sequenced sample was blood, obtained at baseline. Receptor source: a man between 65 and 79 years old with non-small cell lung cancer. CDR3s include the opening cysteine and the closing phenylalanine or tryptophan. D genes are given only for firm matches.

>TRBV4-1|TRBD1
CASSDRDRGTTEAFF
>TRBV15|.
CATSPSFSGNTIYF
>TRBV7-3|TRBD1
CASSPTGGNEKLFF
>TRBV29-1|.
CSVDPDTTDTQYF
>TRBV5-1|.
CASSGTGTGGWDEQFF
>TRBV13|.
CASSRLGALEGELFF
>TRBV28|TRBD2
CAGGGPNTGELFF
>TRBV6-5|TRBD1
CASSQADRGREFF
>TRBV5-1|.
CASSLTTRGGLSYNEQFF
>TRBV7-9|TRBD2
CASSLVGTSETQYF
>TRBV28|.
CASNANGTPNNEQFF
>TRBV11-2|.
CASSLEGVGSTEAFF
>TRBV5-1|.
CASSHLGPPEAFF
>TRBV4-3|TRBD1
CASSQEDRGNGYTF
>TRBV18|TRBD1
CASSPDRGGNQPQHF
>TRBV6-5|.
CASSYLTGGRTEAFF
>TRBV7-2|TRBD1
CASSLVGTGAGQPQHF
>TRBV15|.
CATSRDGGRGEKLFF
>TRBV7-3|TRBD2
CASSPSGRAEETQYF
>TRBV7-9|TRBD2
CASSLRRGGEQYF
>TRBV28|.
CASSLLQSNSPLHF
>TRBV29-1|.
CSVLVSGNTIYF